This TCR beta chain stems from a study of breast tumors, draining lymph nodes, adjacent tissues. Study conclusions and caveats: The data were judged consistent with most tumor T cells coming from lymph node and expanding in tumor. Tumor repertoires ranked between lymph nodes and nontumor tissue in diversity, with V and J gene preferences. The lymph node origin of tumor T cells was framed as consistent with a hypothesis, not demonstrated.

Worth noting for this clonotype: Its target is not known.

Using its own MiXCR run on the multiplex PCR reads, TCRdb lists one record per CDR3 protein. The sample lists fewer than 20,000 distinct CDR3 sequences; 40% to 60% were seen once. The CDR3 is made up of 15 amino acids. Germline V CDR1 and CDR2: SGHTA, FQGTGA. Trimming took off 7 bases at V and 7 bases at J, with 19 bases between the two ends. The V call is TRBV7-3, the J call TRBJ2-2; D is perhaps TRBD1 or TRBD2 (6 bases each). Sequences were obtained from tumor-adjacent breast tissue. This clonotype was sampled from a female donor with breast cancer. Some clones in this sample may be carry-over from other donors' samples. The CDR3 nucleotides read TGTGCCAGCAACAACAGGGACTCAGCTGGCGGGGAGCTGTTTTTT. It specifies CASNNRDSAGGELFF.